The rows below give T cell receptor beta chains drawn from one sample of a study of breast tumors, draining lymph nodes, adjacent tissues. TCRdb processed the multiplex PCR reads anew with MiXCR; each CDR3 protein has one entry. This sample yields over 130,000 distinct CDR3 sequences, of which around a third are seen a single time; 2.3% belongs to the top ten. Material: axillary lymph node tissue. These receptors were obtained from a female donor with breast cancer. Some clones in this sample may be carry-over from other donors' samples. Each CDR3 is given with its conserved first and last residue. D genes are given only for firm matches. Size values are once, few and many counts, or a class for expanded clones, and some rows have none.

V,size,length,J,D,DNA,CDR3
TRBV13,many,14,TRBJ2-5,-,TGTGCCAGCAGCCTCCTTAGGGCGGGAGAGACCCAGTACTTC,CASSLLRAGETQYF
TRBV7-3,many,15,TRBJ2-1,-,TGTGCCAGCAGCTCAAGGGGGGGCCGATACAATGAGCAGTTCTTC,CASSSRGGRYNEQFF
TRBV10-2,-,17,TRBJ1-1,-,TGCGCCAGCAGTGAGAGTGGAGGGATTGGAGGGAACACTGAAGCTTTCTTT,CASSESGGIGGNTEAFF
TRBV7-9,many,14,TRBJ2-3,-,TGTGCCAGCAAATGGGGGCCAAGCACAGATACGCAGTATTTT,CASKWGPSTDTQYF
TRBV7-8,-,20,TRBJ1-2,-,-,CDSSFYICSARTGGNYGYTF
TRBV19,-,12,TRBJ2-6,-,TGTGCCAGTAGCCCCGGGGCCAACGTCCTGACTTTC,CASSPGANVLTF
TRBV2,many,16,TRBJ2-7,TRBD2,TGTGCCAGCAGTGTTCTTACTAGCGGGATCTCCTACGAGCAGTACTTC,CASSVLTSGISYEQYF
TRBV29-1,many,13,TRBJ1-4,-,TGCAGCGTTGAATACCCAGAGAATGAAAAACTGTTTTTT,CSVEYPENEKLFF
TRBV12-3/TRBV12-4,-,15,TRBJ2-3,TRBD1,TGTGCCAGCAGTCGAGGGGGCGGCGTCACAGATACGCAGTATTTT,CASSRGGGVTDTQYF
TRBV2,-,13,TRBJ2-7,TRBD1,TGTGCCAGCAGTCTACAGGGGGAGCGCGAGCAGTACTTC,CASSLQGEREQYF
TRBV6-5,many,16,TRBJ2-7,TRBD1,TGTGCCAGCAGTTACCGCCAGGGACAGGGTGCACACGAGCAGTACTTC,CASSYRQGQGAHEQYF
TRBV4-2,-,16,TRBJ1-6,-,TGTGCCAGCAGCCAAGGGGGGCACGGAGAAGATTCACCCCTCCACTTT,CASSQGGHGEDSPLHF
TRBV2,-,15,TRBJ2-7,-,TGTGCCAGCAGTGAAAGGCAGGCGGGGTCATACGAGCAGTACTTC,CASSERQAGSYEQYF
TRBV6-6,many,17,TRBJ1-2,TRBD1,TGTGCCAGCAGCCCAACGCAGGGGGCGCGGAGCTTTGGTGGCTACACCTTC,CASSPTQGARSFGGYTF
TRBV6-5,-,16,TRBJ2-3,-,TGTGCCAGCAGTCACTCGGCCCTAGCAAGCACAGATACGCAGTATTTT,CASSHSALASTDTQYF
TRBV29-1,many,14,TRBJ1-2,-,TGCAGCGTTGAGAGGGTTGACATCCTGGGTGGCTACACCTTC,CSVERVDILGGYTF
TRBV5-6,-,13,TRBJ2-5,TRBD1,TGTGCCAGCAGCTTGAAGGGGGCGGAGACCCAGTACTTC,CASSLKGAETQYF
TRBV19,many,16,TRBJ2-6,-,TGTGCCAGTAGTAGAGGAGGGTACTCTGGGGCCAACGTCCTGACTTTC,CASSRGGYSGANVLTF